A single sample gave rise to the 6 T cell receptor beta chains below, sequenced in a study of beta chain features in type 1 diabetes. Overall study results and limits: There was a moderate but significant shortening of TCRB CDR3s in all four CD4+ subsets of Type 1 diabetes patients.

Their recognized antigens are unknown. TCRB transcripts that were expressed got sequenced, as all of the isolated RNA had been reverse transcribed. Clones were sequenced by immunoSEQ multiplex PCR, and TCRdb holds only the in-frame ones, with some missing. The sample carries approximately 140,000 clones, 9% recorded once. What was sequenced was central memory CD4+ T cells from blood. All receptors come from a young man with type 1 diabetes.

The chain has TRBV11-1 and TRBJ1-2; D may be TRBD1 (6 bases). Germline lookup yields CDR1 SGHAT and CDR2 FQDESV (reference sequence). V gave up 5 bases and J gave up 7 bases, with 14 bases separating them. The length of the CDR3 is 13 residues. The CDR3 nucleotides read TGTGCCAGCAGCCCGAGACAGGTGGCTGGCTACACCTTC. Its translation is CASSPRQVAGYTF. Full variable domain (remainder filled in from reference TRBV11-1 and TRBJ1-2): EAEVAQSPRYKITEKSQAVAFWCDPISGHATLYWYRQILGQGPELLVQFQDESVVDDSQLPKDRFSAERLKGVDSTLKIQPAELGDSAMYLCASSPRQVAGYTFGSGTRLTVV.

V and J are TRBV6-1 and TRBJ1-2; 7 nucleotides line up with TRBD1. The V gene end was trimmed by 4 bases and the J gene end by 6 bases; junction bases not matched to a gene: 5. Germline loops: CDR1 MNHNS, CDR2 SASEGT. The CDR3 is 13 amino acids. CDR3 sequence reads: CASSVHGQDGYTF. The CDR3 DNA reads as TGTGCCAGCAGTGTCCACGGACAGGATGGCTACACCTTC.

This clone has more than one count but fewer than ten. V usage is TRBV7-3 and J usage is TRBJ2-3; 11 nucleotides line up with TRBD2. Trimming took 2 bases from V and 1 from J; bases not matched to a gene: 2. The CDR3 is made up of 16 amino acids. Germline V gene lookup returns CDR1 SGHTA and CDR2 FQGTGA. CDR3 sequence reads: CASSLGTSGRTDTQYF. CDR3 nucleotide sequence: TGTGCCAGCAGCTTAGGGACTAGCGGCCGCACAGATACGCAGTATTTT.

The CDR3 nucleotides read TGTGCCAGCAGCCACCAGGGCCTAGGGAATGGCTACACCTTC. Its protein is CASSHQGLGNGYTF. This chain joins TRBV14 and TRBJ1-2; D is possibly TRBD1 (5 bases). Between the trimmed V and J ends, which lost 3 bases and 6 bases, there was a span of 14 bases. The germline CDR1 and CDR2 sequences are SGHDN and FVKESK. The CDR3 has 14 amino acids.

This clone has a handful of counts. V usage is TRBV6-5 and J usage is TRBJ2-7; a weak D match, TRBD2 (5 bases). V was cut by 2 bases and J by 4 bases, with 12 bases left in between. Germline V gene sequence: CDR1 MNHEY, CDR2 SVGAGI. CDR3 length: 14 residues. The DNA of the CDR3 is TGTGCCAGCAGTTACCGGGAAGTGGGGTACGAGCAGTACTTC. It is translated as CASSYREVGYEQYF.

This clone has a handful of counts. V is TRBV9 and J is TRBJ2-1, with TRBD2 identical over 7 bases. This CDR3 contains 15 residues. V was clipped by 3 bases and J by 8 bases; unmatched bases: 11. Germline V CDR1 and CDR2: SGDLS, YYNGEE. CDR3 nucleotides: TGTGCCAGCAGCGCCTTTGGGACTACAACAGATGAGCAGTTCTTC. Protein sequence: CASSAFGTTTDEQFF.